This T cell receptor beta chain was identified during a study of beta chain features in type 1 diabetes. Study-wide results and caveats: Within each of all four CD4+ subsets, Type 1 diabetes patients had TCRB CDR3s that were moderately but significantly shorter.

Expressed TCRB transcripts were sequenced after all isolated RNA was converted to cDNA. Generated by immunoSEQ multiplex PCR, the TCRdb table keeps only in-frame clones and is missing some. This sample carries roughly 730,000 clones, around 15% of them seen once, and the ten largest clones take 0.02% to 0.025%. In this sample, this clone turned up a few times. Its target is unknown. Trimming cost V 6 bases and J 5 bases, with 16 bases left between them. The CDR3 contains 14 residues. Germline lookup yields CDR1 ENHRY and CDR2 SYGVKD. The receptor was isolated from a man younger than 35 with type 1 diabetes. This chain links TRBV10-3 with TRBJ2-5, with D possibly matching TRBD2 (5 bases). What was sequenced was naive CD4+ T cells from blood. The CDR3 DNA follows: TGTGCCATCAGACCGGGAAACCTCGGGGAGACCCAGTACTTC. Translation: CAIRPGNLGETQYF.